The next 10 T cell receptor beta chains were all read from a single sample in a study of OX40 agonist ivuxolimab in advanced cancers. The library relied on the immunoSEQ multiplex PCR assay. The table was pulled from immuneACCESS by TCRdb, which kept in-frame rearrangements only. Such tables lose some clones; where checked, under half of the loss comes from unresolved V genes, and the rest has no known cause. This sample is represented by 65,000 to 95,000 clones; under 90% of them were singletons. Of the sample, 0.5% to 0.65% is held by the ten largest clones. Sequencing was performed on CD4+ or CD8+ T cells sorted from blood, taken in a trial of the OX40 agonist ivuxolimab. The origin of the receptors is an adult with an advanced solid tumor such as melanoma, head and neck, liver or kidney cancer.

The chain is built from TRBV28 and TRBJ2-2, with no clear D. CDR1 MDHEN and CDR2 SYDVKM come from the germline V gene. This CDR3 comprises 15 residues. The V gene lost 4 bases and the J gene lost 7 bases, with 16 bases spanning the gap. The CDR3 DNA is TGTGCCAGCAGTTCCAACGAAGCTTCGGGCGGGGAGCTGTTTTTT. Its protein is CASSSNEASGGELFF.

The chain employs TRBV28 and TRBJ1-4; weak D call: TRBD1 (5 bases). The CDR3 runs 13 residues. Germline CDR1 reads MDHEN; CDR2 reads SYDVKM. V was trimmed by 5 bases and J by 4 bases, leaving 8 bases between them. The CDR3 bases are TGTGCCAGCAGTCGGGGGAATAATGAAAAACTGTTTTTT. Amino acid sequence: CASSRGNNEKLFF.

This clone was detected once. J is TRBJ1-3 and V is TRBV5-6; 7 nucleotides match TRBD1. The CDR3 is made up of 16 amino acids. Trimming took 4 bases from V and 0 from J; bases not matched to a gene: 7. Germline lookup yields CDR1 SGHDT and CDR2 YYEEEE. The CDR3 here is CASSPPGQLSGNTIYF. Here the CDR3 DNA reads TGTGCCAGCAGCCCACCGGGACAGCTCTCTGGAAACACCATATATTTT.

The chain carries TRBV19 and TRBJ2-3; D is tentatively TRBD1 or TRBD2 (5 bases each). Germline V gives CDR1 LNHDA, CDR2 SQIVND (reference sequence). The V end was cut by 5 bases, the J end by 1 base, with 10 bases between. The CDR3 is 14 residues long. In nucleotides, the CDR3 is TGTGCCAGTAGTTGGGACCCGGGCACAGATACGCAGTATTTT. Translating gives CASSWDPGTDTQYF.

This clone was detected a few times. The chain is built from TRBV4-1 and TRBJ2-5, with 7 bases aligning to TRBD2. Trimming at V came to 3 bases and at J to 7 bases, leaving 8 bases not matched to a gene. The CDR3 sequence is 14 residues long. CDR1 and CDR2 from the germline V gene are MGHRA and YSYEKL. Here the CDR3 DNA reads TGCGCCAGCAGCCAGGGACTACTCGACGGGACCCAGTACTTC. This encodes CASSQGLLDGTQYF.

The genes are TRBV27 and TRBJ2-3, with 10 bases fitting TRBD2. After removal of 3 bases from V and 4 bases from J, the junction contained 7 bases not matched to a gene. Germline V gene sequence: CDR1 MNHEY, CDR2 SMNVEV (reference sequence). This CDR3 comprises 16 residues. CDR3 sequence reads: CASSFFSGGASDTQYF. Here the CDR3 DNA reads TGTGCCAGCAGTTTCTTCAGCGGGGGGGCCTCAGATACGCAGTATTTT.

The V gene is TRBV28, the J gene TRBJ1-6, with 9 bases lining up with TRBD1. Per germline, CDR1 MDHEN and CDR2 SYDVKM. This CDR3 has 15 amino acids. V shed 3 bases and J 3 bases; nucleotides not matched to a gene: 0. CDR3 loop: CASSLDRGYNSPLHF. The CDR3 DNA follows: TGTGCCAGCAGTTTGGACAGGGGCTATAATTCACCCCTCCACTTT.

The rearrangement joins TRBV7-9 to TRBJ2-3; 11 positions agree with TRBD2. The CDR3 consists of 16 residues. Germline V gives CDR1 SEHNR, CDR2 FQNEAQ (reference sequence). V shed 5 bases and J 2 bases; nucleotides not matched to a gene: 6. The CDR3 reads CASSTGTSGVTDTQYF. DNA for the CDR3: TGTGCCAGCAGCACCGGGACTAGCGGAGTCACAGATACGCAGTATTTT.

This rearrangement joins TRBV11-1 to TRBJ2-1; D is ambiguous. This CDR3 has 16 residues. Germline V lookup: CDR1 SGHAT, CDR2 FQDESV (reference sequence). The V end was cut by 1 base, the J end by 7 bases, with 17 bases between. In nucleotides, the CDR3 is TGTGCCAGCAGCTTAGGGGCCCCCCTGGCGATTAATGAGCAGTTCTTC. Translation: CASSLGAPLAINEQFF.

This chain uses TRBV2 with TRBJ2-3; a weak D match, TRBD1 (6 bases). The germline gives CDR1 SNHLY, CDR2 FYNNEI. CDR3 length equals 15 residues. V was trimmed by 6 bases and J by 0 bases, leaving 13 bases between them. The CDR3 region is CASRRQVASTDTQYF. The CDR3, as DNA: TGTGCCAGCAGGCGACAGGTCGCTAGCACAGATACGCAGTATTTT.